This T cell receptor beta chain was observed in a study of T cell responses to AZD1222 COVID-19 vaccine. There are 14 residues in the CDR3. Germline V lookup: CDR1 MNHEY, CDR2 SVGAGI. V lost 0 bases, J lost 3 bases, and 9 bases lay in between. This clone was picked up a small number of times. Libraries were prepared by immunoSEQ multiplex PCR; TCRdb keeps only in-frame clonotypes and omits some of them. The sample consists of 50,000 to 55,000 clones, approximately 84% of them appearing once. The source was peripheral blood, collected on day 0 of AZD1222 vaccination. This sequence originates from an adult in good health. The J gene is TRBJ2-7, the V gene TRBV6-5; tentatively, D is TRBD2 (5 bases). CDR3 residues: CASSYSRLNYEQYF. The CDR3 nucleotides are TGTGCCAGCAGTTACTCGAGACTAAACTACGAGCAGTACTTC.